The 20 T cell receptor beta chains listed next were all sequenced from one sample in a study of T cell repertoires in cytomegalovirus infection. TCRdb reanalysed the reads using MiXCR and keeps one entry per CDR3 protein. The profile covers approximately 550,000 distinct CDR3 sequences, with about 17% appearing a single time and around 25% taken by the ten largest. Sequences were obtained from CD8+ T cells from PBMCs. These receptors were collected from a human donor in good health (CMV status not recorded). Some clones in this sample may be carry-over from other donors' samples.

A few counts support this clonotype. J is TRBJ2-7 and V is TRBV7-6; 8 nucleotides agree with TRBD1. The CDR3 is made up of 15 amino acids. From germline, CDR1 is SGHVS and CDR2 FNYEAQ. Unmatched junction bases numbered 10, after V lost 5 bases and J lost 4 bases. The CDR3 spells CASSGGQGGLYEQYF. In DNA, the CDR3 is TGTGCCAGCAGCGGCGGACAGGGTGGACTTTACGAGCAGTACTTC.

This clonotype was detected a few times. V usage is TRBV9 and J usage is TRBJ2-1, with 7 bases aligning to TRBD2. The CDR3 sequence is 14 residues long. The J segment lost 5 bases and the V segment lost 0 bases, leaving 2 bases of the junction unmatched. CDR1 and CDR2 (germline): SGDLS, YYNGEE. This chain's CDR3 is CASSVGDYDNEQFF. The CDR3 DNA sequence: TGTGCCAGCAGCGTAGGGGACTACGACAATGAGCAGTTCTTC.

A few counts support this clonotype. The chain recombines TRBV20-1 with TRBJ1-5; TRBD1 aligns across 9 bases. The V segment lost 3 bases and the J segment 4 bases; nucleotides outside the gene matches: 22. Germline values: CDR1 DFQATT, CDR2 SNEGSKA (reference sequence). There are 20 residues in the CDR3. The CDR3 coding sequence is TGCAGTGCTAGCCCCAACTTAGACCGGGACAGGGACTTTCGAAATCAGCCCCAGCATTTT. This sequence encodes CSASPNLDRDRDFRNQPQHF.

This clonotype was seen only a few times. The chain joins TRBV2 to TRBJ1-5; D call uncertain. Trimming removed 6 bases from V and 0 bases from J, with 15 bases in between. Germline lookup yields CDR1 SNHLY and CDR2 FYNNEI. The CDR3 contains 16 residues. The CDR3 spells CASRSTSDGSNQPQHF. The CDR3 bases are TGTGCCAGCAGATCAACATCCGACGGTAGCAATCAGCCCCAGCATTTT.

The sample holds many counts of this clonotype. V and J are TRBV7-9 and TRBJ1-2; TRBD1 agrees at 8 bases. Trimming cost V 5 bases and J 3 bases; bases outside gene matches: 5. Germline loops: CDR1 SEHNR, CDR2 FQNEAQ (reference sequence). The CDR3 extends over 14 amino acids. DNA for the CDR3: TGTGCCAGCAGCGGAAAGGACAGGGACTATGGCTACACCTTC. Residues: CASSGKDRDYGYTF.

This clonotype was detected ten times or more. The chain joins TRBV12-3 or TRBV12-4 to TRBJ1-1; the D is unclear. This CDR3 is 11 amino acids long. V shed 5 bases and J shed 5 bases, with 6 bases lying between them. The CDR3 region is CASSPQTEAFF. CDR3 DNA sequence: TGTGCCAGCAGTCCTCAAACTGAAGCTTTCTTT.

This clonotype was recorded a few times. The chain combines TRBV11-2 with TRBJ2-1; 8 nucleotides line up with TRBD2. The CDR3 has 14 residues. The ends lost 1 base at V and 6 bases at J; junction bases unmatched: 2. Germline lookup yields CDR1 SGHAT and CDR2 FQNNGV. The CDR3 DNA sequence: TGTGCCAGCAGCTTAGTAAGCGGGGGCAATGAGCAGTTCTTC. Translation: CASSLVSGGNEQFF.

The chain has TRBV4-2 and TRBJ1-6; 7 bases align to TRBD1. This CDR3 region has 13 residues. Trimming at V came to 6 bases and at J to 12 bases, leaving 8 bases not matched to a gene. Germline-derived CDR1 and CDR2 are LGHNA and YNFKEQ. The CDR3 DNA reads TGTGCCAGCAGGGTGGACAGGACACGACCCCTCCACTTT. Protein product: CASRVDRTRPLHF.

Many counts were recorded for this clonotype. The chain recombines TRBV7-9 with TRBJ1-4, with 7 bases lining up with TRBD1. The germline V gene encodes CDR1 SEHNR and CDR2 FQNEAQ (reference sequence). The CDR3 totals 15 residues. V shed 5 bases and J 6 bases; nucleotides not matched to a gene: 9. CDR3 protein: CASSPTPDRDEKLFF. DNA of the CDR3: TGTGCCAGCAGCCCCACCCCCGACAGGGATGAAAAACTGTTTTTT.

This clonotype was picked up many times. V gene TRBV7-6 combines with J gene TRBJ2-1; D possibly matches TRBD1 or TRBD2 (7 bases each). The germline V and J ends were trimmed by 5 bases and 0 bases, with 11 bases remaining between them. From germline, CDR1 is SGHVS and CDR2 FNYEAQ. This CDR3 region has 15 residues. The CDR3 DNA follows: TGTGCCAGCAGCCAGGGGGGGCCCTCCTACAATGAGCAGTTCTTC. Translation: CASSQGGPSYNEQFF.

This chain connects TRBV27 to TRBJ1-4; D perhaps matches TRBD1 (6 bases). The germline V gene has CDR1 MNHEY and CDR2 SMNVEV (reference sequence). V lost 6 bases to trimming and J lost 4 bases, with 15 bases between them. This CDR3 spans 15 amino acids. CDR3 DNA: TGTGCCAGCAGCCGCTACAGGGTCGGTAATGAAAAACTGTTTTTT. Translating it yields CASSRYRVGNEKLFF.

This clonotype was counted at least ten times. The rearrangement joins TRBV7-9 to TRBJ2-4; TRBD1 aligns across 9 bases. Germline V gene sequence: CDR1 SEHNR, CDR2 FQNEAQ (reference sequence). There are 18 residues in the CDR3. Trimming cost V 4 bases and J 0 bases; bases outside gene matches: 10. For the CDR3, the DNA is TGTGCCAGCAGCTCTACAGGGGGCGAACTACTAGCCAAAAACATTCAGTACTTC. Protein product: CASSSTGGELLAKNIQYF.

This clonotype was recorded at least ten times. The chain uses TRBV12-3 or TRBV12-4 and TRBJ1-3; D uncertain. V lost 7 bases and J lost 10, with 11 bases in between. The CDR3 has 11 residues. The CDR3: CASTSRITIYF. In nucleotides, the CDR3 is TGTGCCAGCACAAGTAGAATAACCATATATTTT.

This clonotype occurred many times. This chain connects TRBV7-9 to TRBJ1-2; TRBD1 is a possible D gene (6 bases). CDR1 is SEHNR, CDR2 FQNEAQ, per germline (reference sequence). This CDR3 has 15 residues. Trimming pared 4 bases from V and 1 base from J, leaving 13 bases between. The CDR3 DNA reads as TGTGCCAGCAGCTACGCCTCACAGGGTAACTATGGCTACACCTTC. It encodes CASSYASQGNYGYTF.

There are many counts of this clonotype. This chain connects TRBV19 to TRBJ1-5, with D hard to call. Trimming pared 4 bases from V and 3 bases from J, leaving 7 bases between. Per germline, CDR1 LNHDA and CDR2 SQIVND (reference sequence). This CDR3 comprises 13 residues. The chain's CDR3 is CASSNWLNQPQHF. The CDR3, as DNA: TGTGCCAGTAGTAATTGGCTCAATCAGCCCCAGCATTTT.

The sample holds a few counts of this clonotype. The chain recombines TRBV9 with TRBJ2-6; D is tentatively TRBD1 or TRBD2 (5 bases each). The V gene lost 0 bases and the J gene lost 4 bases, with 11 bases spanning the gap. CDR1 and CDR2 (germline): SGDLS, YYNGEE. The length of the CDR3 is 16 residues. The CDR3 nucleotides are TGTGCCAGCAGCGTAGCTCGAGGGGCGGGGGCCAACGTCCTGACTTTC. Its protein product is CASSVARGAGANVLTF.

This clonotype was counted at least ten times. The chain is built from TRBV14 and TRBJ2-1, with a weak D call TRBD2 (8 bases). Germline lookup yields CDR1 SGHDN and CDR2 FVKESK. Trimming removed 0 bases at V and 16 bases at J, with 25 bases between. The CDR3 runs 16 residues. The CDR3 is CASSQDRGGRGGYYFF. CDR3 in DNA: TGTGCCAGCAGCCAAGACCGGGGGGGCCGAGGGGGCTACTATTTCTTC.

This clonotype was counted many times. This chain connects TRBV7-6 to TRBJ2-7; D possibly uses TRBD1 or TRBD2 (5 bases each). Germline CDR1 is SGHVS and CDR2 is FNYEAQ. V dropped 2 bases and J dropped 3 bases, with 11 bases sitting between them. This CDR3 contains 14 residues. The DNA of the CDR3 is TGTGCCAGCAGCTTATCCCCGGGGCTCTACGAGCAGTACTTC. Protein: CASSLSPGLYEQYF.

In its sample, this clonotype ranks as hyperexpanded. The chain employs TRBV7-8 and TRBJ2-7; the D gene is possibly TRBD1 (6 bases). Germline V CDR1 and CDR2: SGHVS, FQNEAQ. The germline V and J ends were trimmed by 4 bases and 5 bases, with 15 bases remaining between them. There are 14 residues in the CDR3. CDR3 amino acids: CASSWDTPGDEQYF. The CDR3 DNA follows: TGTGCCAGCAGCTGGGACACCCCTGGCGACGAGCAGTACTTC.

The V and J genes are TRBV7-6 and TRBJ2-5; 8 nucleotides agree with TRBD1. The CDR3 extends over 15 amino acids. V trimming: 7 bases; J trimming: 13 bases; junction bases outside the gene matches: 20. Germline values: CDR1 SGHVS, CDR2 FNYEAQ. As DNA, the CDR3 is TGTGCCAGCAACACCGGGACAGGACCTCAGGAGACCACGTACTTC. This translates into CASNTGTGPQETTYF.